A selection of T cell receptor beta chains follows, all from one sample in a study of shared clonotypes between healthy human individuals. The data were produced by immunoSEQ multiplex PCR, yet TCRdb's version contains in-frame clones alone and is incomplete. The sample has more than 2 million clones, 80% to 95% seen once; the top ten hold less than 2%. The specimen sequenced was naive CD8+ T cells from PBMCs. These receptor sequences come from a man between 18 and 29 years old in good health. Some clones in this sample may be carry-over from other donors' samples. Each CDR3 is given with its conserved first and last residue. D genes are given only for firm matches. Clone size is given for some rows only: seen once, a few or many times, or a class if the clone is expanded.

v_gene	d_gene	len	abundance	j_gene	CDR3aa	CDR3nt
TRBV7-3	-	13	-	TRBJ2-1	CASSLFLTDEQFF	TGTGCCAGCAGCTTATTCTTAACTGATGAGCAGTTCTTC
TRBV7-6	-	15	once	TRBJ2-1	CASSLSRVPYNEQFF	TGTGCCAGCAGCTTATCCCGGGTTCCCTACAATGAGCAGTTCTTC
TRBV7-9	TRBD2	14	-	TRBJ2-7	CASSFGTSGNEQYF	TGTGCCAGCAGCTTTGGGACTAGCGGGAACGAGCAGTACTTC
TRBV6-1	TRBD1	13	-	TRBJ1-2	CASRDRLNYGYTF	TGTGCCAGCAGGGACAGGTTGAACTATGGCTACACCTTC
TRBV27	TRBD2	15	-	TRBJ2-2	CASRTLASGIGELFF	TGTGCCAGCAGGACTCTCGCTAGCGGGATCGGGGAGCTGTTTTTT
TRBV27	TRBD1	15	once	TRBJ2-2	CASSWGQGVTGELFF	TGTGCCAGCAGTTGGGGACAGGGAGTCACCGGGGAGCTGTTTTTT
TRBV19	-	15	-	TRBJ1-3	CASRPGRGSGNTIYF	TGTGCCAGTAGGCCAGGGAGGGGCTCTGGAAACACCATATATTTT
TRBV6-6	TRBD2	15	once	TRBJ2-1	CASSYDGTSGYEQFF	TGTGCCAGCAGTTATGATGGGACTAGCGGTTATGAGCAGTTCTTC
TRBV7-2	-	16	-	TRBJ1-2	CASSHHLGTLNYGYTF	TGTGCCAGCAGCCATCACCTCGGGACCCTTAACTATGGCTACACCTTC
TRBV5-6	-	15	-	TRBJ1-2	CASSKGRDTSYGYTF	TGTGCCAGCAGCAAAGGCCGGGACACCTCCTATGGCTACACCTTC
TRBV7-3	-	15	-	TRBJ2-6	CASSLGAPGANVLTF	TGTGCCAGCAGCTTAGGGGCCCCTGGGGCCAACGTCCTGACTTTC
TRBV29-1	-	11	once	TRBJ2-1	CSVLLNNEQFF	TGCAGCGTCCTTCTGAATAATGAGCAGTTCTTC
TRBV5-6	-	14	-	TRBJ2-1	CASSPQASYNEQFF	TGTGCCAGCAGCCCTCAGGCTTCGTACAATGAGCAGTTCTTC
TRBV7-9	-	14	-	TRBJ2-2	CASSRVLNTGELFF	TGTGCCAGCAGCCGGGTCCTGAACACCGGGGAGCTGTTTTTT
TRBV11-2	TRBD2	16	-	TRBJ2-3	CASSLGTSGNTDTQYF	TGTGCCAGCAGCTTAGGGACTAGCGGGAATACAGATACGCAGTATTTT
TRBV6-5	TRBD2	13	-	TRBJ2-1	CASSPGTRGEQFF	TGTGCCAGCAGTCCCGGGACTAGGGGTGAGCAGTTCTTC
TRBV9	-	15	-	TRBJ1-4	CASSASGGTNEKLFF	TGTGCCAGCAGCGCTAGTGGAGGCACTAATGAAAAACTGTTTTTT
TRBV18	TRBD1	14	-	TRBJ1-2	CASSPDRGHHGYTF	TGTGCCAGCTCACCAGACAGGGGACATCATGGCTACACCTTC
TRBV19	TRBD1	15	once	TRBJ2-1	CASSIFAGGMNEQFF	TGTGCCAGTAGTATATTTGCAGGGGGTATGAATGAGCAGTTCTTC
TRBV6-5	-	12	-	TRBJ2-1	CASSDRWGEQFF	TGTGCCAGCAGTGATAGGTGGGGCGAGCAGTTCTTC
TRBV15	-	15	-	TRBJ1-3	CATGGGAPSGNTIYF	TGTGCCACAGGAGGGGGGGCCCCCTCTGGAAACACCATATATTTT
TRBV5-4	-	13	few	TRBJ1-1	CAHSGPVNTEAFF	TGTGCTCACTCCGGTCCAGTGAACACTGAAGCTTTCTTT
TRBV2	TRBD2	16	-	TRBJ2-2	CASSEVSGRATGELFF	TGTGCCAGCAGTGAGGTTAGCGGGAGAGCCACCGGGGAGCTGTTTTTT
TRBV28	TRBD1	15	-	TRBJ2-5	CASSLGEGARETQYF	TGTGCCAGCAGTTTAGGTGAGGGGGCCCGGGAGACCCAGTACTTC
TRBV7-2	TRBD2	17	-	TRBJ2-1	CASSLAGAGLASNEQFF	TGTGCCAGCAGCTTAGCGGGGGCAGGACTAGCATCCAATGAGCAGTTCTTC
TRBV9	-	16	-	TRBJ2-3	CASSAAQGGIADTQYF	TGTGCCAGCAGCGCAGCACAGGGAGGAATCGCAGATACGCAGTATTTT
TRBV5-1	TRBD2	14	-	TRBJ2-7	CASSGSLGGHEQYF	TGCGCCAGCAGCGGTAGCCTGGGAGGGCACGAGCAGTACTTC
TRBV5-1	TRBD2	15	-	TRBJ2-7	CASSLGLAGYYEQYF	TGCGCCAGCAGCTTGGGGCTAGCGGGATACTACGAGCAGTACTTC
TRBV2	TRBD1	13	few	TRBJ1-2	CASREGQLYGYTF	TGTGCCAGCAGAGAGGGACAGCTCTATGGCTACACCTTC
TRBV7-9	-	14	-	TRBJ1-5	CASRADGPGQPQHF	TGTGCCAGCAGGGCTGACGGTCCCGGGCAGCCCCAGCATTTT
TRBV7-9	-	14	-	TRBJ2-5	CASSFDQGLETQYF	TGTGCCAGCAGCTTCGATCAGGGCCTTGAGACCCAGTACTTC
TRBV7-9	-	14	-	TRBJ2-2	CASSWTANTGELFF	TGTGCCAGCAGCTGGACCGCGAACACCGGGGAGCTGTTTTTT
TRBV7-8	-	14	-	TRBJ1-2	CASSPGPDNYGYTF	TGTGCCAGCAGCCCGGGACCCGATAACTATGGCTACACCTTC
TRBV4-1	TRBD1	15	-	TRBJ2-1	CASSFNRGRNNEQFF	TGCGCCAGCAGCTTTAACAGGGGGCGAAACAATGAGCAGTTCTTC
TRBV9	-	16	-	TRBJ2-5	CASTHRRGPHQETQYF	TGTGCCAGCACCCACCGGAGGGGGCCCCATCAAGAGACCCAGTACTTC
TRBV27	-	16	once	TRBJ2-6	CASSSLAYSGANVLTF	TGTGCCAGCAGCTCCCTAGCTTACTCTGGGGCCAACGTCCTGACTTTC
TRBV10-3	-	10	-	TRBJ1-2	CAISANGYTF	TGTGCCATCAGTGCTAATGGCTACACCTTC